These 29 T cell receptor beta chains were all obtained from the same sample, sequenced in a study of regulatory T cells in long-lasting Graves disease. Arm-PCR of CDR3 regions with iRepertoire HTBI primers generated TCR beta libraries. TCRdb used MiXCR to reprocess the multiplex PCR reads, holding one entry per CDR3 protein. The data hold over 500,000 distinct CDR3 sequences, with 16% observed a single time. Sample time point: newly diagnosed GD, antithyroid drugs for less than 3 months. The authors made the TCR library using RNA they extracted from PBMCs. The same sample was also used in a study of T cells in Graves' hyperthyroidism and ophthalmopathy.

Source: peripheral blood mononuclear cells (PBMCs), taken at new diagnosis, from a patient treated with antithyroid drugs. The origin of the receptors is a woman aged 25 to 45 with Graves disease.

This clonotype has at least ten counts. V and J are TRBV6-2 or TRBV6-3 and TRBJ1-2, with D possibly being TRBD1 (5 bases). Per the germline V gene, CDR1 is MNHEY and CDR2 is SVGEGT. This CDR3 has 12 amino acids. Trimming pared 8 bases from V and 4 bases from J, leaving 11 bases between. The CDR3 DNA reads TGTGCCAGCTCACCTGACAGCTATGGCTACACCTTC. Amino acids: CASSPDSYGYTF.

The chain combines TRBV20-1 with TRBJ2-1, with 15 bases matching TRBD2. V shed 6 bases, J shed 9 bases, and the junction held 6 bases outside the gene matches. The CDR3 spans 14 residues. Germline V gene lookup returns CDR1 DFQATT and CDR2 SNEGSKA (reference sequence). CDR3 in DNA: TGCAGTGCCCGGACTAGCGGGAGGGGGAGTGAGCAGTTCTTC. The encoded protein is CSARTSGRGSEQFF.

In its sample, this clonotype was seen many times. J is TRBJ2-7 and V is TRBV7-9, with TRBD1 matching over 10 bases. The V gene's germline CDR1 is SEHNR and CDR2 FQNEAQ (reference sequence). The ends lost 5 bases at V and 2 bases at J; junction bases unmatched: 6. CDR3 length: 15 residues. The CDR3 reads CASSPWTGGTYEQYF. CDR3 DNA sequence: TGTGCCAGCAGCCCCTGGACAGGGGGAACCTACGAGCAGTACTTC.

J is TRBJ2-7 and V is TRBV5-1; TRBD2 aligns across 11 bases. The CDR3 totals 15 residues. Germline V gene data show CDR1 as SGHRS and CDR2 as YFSETQ. Germline trimming cut 5 bases from V and 4 bases from J; bases unmatched to any gene: 8. CDR3 in DNA: TGCGCCAGCAGACCAACTAGCGGGAGTGTGTACGAGCAGTACTTC. Its protein is CASRPTSGSVYEQYF.

This clonotype occurred a few times. The rearrangement links TRBV28 to TRBJ1-1; D uncertain. This CDR3 has 13 amino acids. Germline CDR1 and CDR2: MDHEN and SYDVKM. The V gene lost 8 bases and the J gene lost 5 bases, with 15 bases spanning the gap. The CDR3 here is CASGVGTLTEAFF. CDR3 in DNA: TGTGCCAGCGGCGTTGGAACCCTAACTGAAGCTTTCTTT. The variable domain in full, completed from reference TRBV28 and TRBJ1-1, reads DVKVTQSSRYLVKRTGEKVFLECVQDMDHENMFWYRQDPGLGLRLIYFSYDVKMKEKGDIPEGYSVSREKKERFSLILESASTNQTSMYLCASGVGTLTEAFFGQGTRLTVV.

This clonotype came up many times. The chain joins TRBV20-1 to TRBJ2-2; D unresolved. This CDR3 comprises 12 residues. Germline V gene data show CDR1 as DFQATT and CDR2 as SNEGSKA (reference sequence). V was trimmed by 4 bases and J by 6 bases, leaving 9 bases between them. The CDR3 here is CSAMSGPGELFF. The CDR3 nucleotides are TGCAGTGCTATGTCCGGGCCCGGGGAGCTGTTTTTT.

This clonotype was counted at least ten times. V usage is TRBV28 and J usage is TRBJ2-7; D remains unclear. This CDR3 comprises 14 residues. CDR1 MDHEN and CDR2 SYDVKM come from the germline V gene. The V end lost 2 bases, the J end lost 2 bases, and 10 bases lay between the germline ends. The CDR3 nucleotides are TGTGCCAGCAGTTTACGGCCACCTCCCTACGAGCAGTACTTC. Its protein product is CASSLRPPPYEQYF.

This clonotype was seen at least ten times. The chain has TRBV11-2 and TRBJ1-1; D remains ambiguous. With 1 base removed from V and 0 bases from J, the gap between germline ends came to 9 bases. CDR3 size: 15 residues. Germline CDR1 and CDR2: SGHAT and FQNNGV. The CDR3 spells CASSLVGMMNTEAFF. In DNA, the CDR3 is TGTGCCAGCAGCTTAGTAGGGATGATGAACACTGAAGCTTTCTTT.

In this sample, this clonotype turned up many times. The DNA of the CDR3 is TGTGCCAGCAGTTTTATCCATAGCGGAAAGTACAATGAGCAGTTCTTC. Protein sequence: CASSFIHSGKYNEQFF. The chain has TRBV12-3 or TRBV12-4 and TRBJ2-1, with D perhaps TRBD2 (6 bases). V was trimmed by 3 bases and J by 4 bases, leaving 16 bases between them. This CDR3 comprises 16 residues.

The chain combines TRBV24-1 with TRBJ2-3, with TRBD2 matching 14 bases. V shed 1 base, J shed 3 bases, and the junction held 8 bases outside the gene matches. Per germline, CDR1 KGHDR and CDR2 SFDVKD. The CDR3 runs 19 residues. For the CDR3, the DNA is TGTGCCACCAGTGATTTCAATTGGAGGACTAGCGGGAGGACAGATACGCAGTATTTT. This encodes CATSDFNWRTSGRTDTQYF.

To note about this clonotype: A read error is possible here, since a much larger clone lies one base away. In this CDR3 the conserved last residue, phenylalanine or tryptophan, is missing, so a read error is likely. This chain uses TRBV6-1 with TRBJ1-1; D is undetermined. Trimming cost V 6 bases and J 1 base, with 12 bases left between them. The CDR3 consists of 14 residues. The germline V gene encodes CDR1 MNHNS and CDR2 SASEGT. The CDR3 protein is CASSYTRENTEAFS. The CDR3 DNA follows: TGTGCCAGCAGCTATACAAGGGAGAACACTGAAGCTTTCTCT.

In this sample, this clonotype turned up many times. The chain carries TRBV12-3 or TRBV12-4 and TRBJ2-1; D gene uncertain. This CDR3 is built from 17 residues. The germline V and J ends were trimmed by 5 bases and 1 base, with 18 bases remaining between them. The CDR3 DNA follows: TGTGCCAGCAGTCCCTCCGTCGCGCTTCTATCCTACAATGAGCAGTTCTTC. Protein: CASSPSVALLSYNEQFF.

Only a few counts were recorded for this clonotype. The chain joins TRBV14 to TRBJ1-2; 7 nucleotides line up with TRBD1. Germline-derived CDR1 and CDR2 are SGHDN and FVKESK. This CDR3 contains 15 residues. The V and J ends lost 1 base and 5 bases, in that order; junction bases with no gene match: 7. CDR3 coding DNA: TGTGCCAGCAGCCAAGTGACCGGGACAGTGTATGGCTACACCTTC. Translated: CASSQVTGTVYGYTF.

This clonotype was counted ten times or more. J is TRBJ2-3 and V is TRBV11-2, with D uncertain. Germline assignment: CDR1 SGHAT and CDR2 FQNNGV. The CDR3 totals 18 residues. V was cut by 4 bases and J by 6 bases, with 26 bases left in between. For the CDR3, the DNA is TGTGCCAGCAGCTCTCAATGGTCACAGACGAGATCAGAGGATACGCAGTATTTT. It codes for CASSSQWSQTRSEDTQYF.

V and J are TRBV5-1 and TRBJ2-5, with D hard to call. The germline V gene encodes CDR1 SGHRS and CDR2 YFSETQ. CDR3 size: 14 residues. Trimming cost V 0 bases and J 5 bases, with 11 bases left between them. DNA for the CDR3: TGCGCCAGCAGCTTGGGGAACCCCTCGGAGACCCAGTACTTC. It yields the protein CASSLGNPSETQYF.

The gene calls are TRBV10-3 and TRBJ2-3; D assignment may be TRBD1 or TRBD2 (6 bases each). There are 13 residues in the CDR3. Germline V gene data show CDR1 as ENHRY and CDR2 as SYGVKD. V lost 10 bases and J lost 4, with 15 bases in between. CDR3 sequence: CATAEGGPDTQYF. As DNA, the CDR3 is TGTGCCACCGCCGAGGGGGGTCCAGATACGCAGTATTTT.

This clonotype occurred a few times. The V gene is TRBV4-1, the J gene TRBJ2-2, with D tentatively TRBD1 (6 bases). Trimming left V 0 bases short and J 2 bases short, with 13 bases between. The CDR3 loop spans 17 amino acids. Germline CDR1 and CDR2: MGHRA and YSYEKL. DNA of the CDR3: TGCGCCAGCAGCCAAGATCCGACAGGCCATAACACCGGGGAGCTGTTTTTT. Its translation is CASSQDPTGHNTGELFF.

Worth noting for this clonotype: Sequence at one end of the junction differs from germline and may be a read error. The chain employs TRBV11-3 and TRBJ2-3; no reliable D call. Germline CDR1 and CDR2: SGHNT and YENEEA. The CDR3 loop spans 12 amino acids. DNA for the CDR3: TGTGCCAGCAGCTCTGGTGGAGCCACGCATTATTTT. Translated: CASSSGGATHYF. Complete variable domain (other parts from reference TRBV11-3 and TRBJ2-3): EAGVVQSPRYKIIEKKQPVAFWCNPISGHNTLYWYLQNLGQGPELLIRYENEEAVDDSQLPKDRFSAERLKGVDSTLKIQPAELGDSAVYLCASSSGGATHYFGPGTRLTVL.

This clonotype was observed a handful of times. The chain is built from TRBV20-1 and TRBJ2-1; D gene ambiguous. Germline lookup yields CDR1 DFQATT and CDR2 SNEGSKA (reference sequence). This CDR3 spans 15 amino acids. V lost 3 bases to trimming and J lost 9 bases, with 21 bases between them. CDR3 DNA sequence: TGCAGTGCTAGCGATAGACGGGTTCCGTCTGGTGAGCAGTTCTTC. Residues: CSASDRRVPSGEQFF.

This clonotype was seen repeatedly, ten times or more. The rearrangement uses TRBV6-2 or TRBV6-3 and TRBJ1-1, with D hard to call. Trimming removed 3 bases from V and 0 bases from J, with 14 bases in between. Germline V gives CDR1 MNHEY, CDR2 SVGEGT. CDR3 size: 16 residues. CDR3 sequence: CASSYSATVMNTEAFF. The CDR3, as DNA: TGTGCCAGCAGTTATTCCGCGACGGTGATGAACACTGAAGCTTTCTTT.

This clonotype has ten or more counts. CDR3 in DNA: TGCAGCGTTGTACCGGGAGGAGGCAATCAGCCCCAGCATTTT. Translating gives CSVVPGGGNQPQHF. The chain carries TRBV29-1 and TRBJ1-5; no clear D gene. The CDR3 is 14 residues long. Germline V CDR1 and CDR2: SQVTM, ANQGSEA. V was clipped by 4 bases and J by 2 bases, with 12 bases between them.

This clonotype came up many times. The J gene is TRBJ1-2, the V gene TRBV2; 9 nucleotides align to TRBD1. J gave up 10 bases and V 4 bases, and 4 bases lay outside the gene matches. Germline lookup yields CDR1 SNHLY and CDR2 FYNNEI. This CDR3 has 12 amino acids. The CDR3 nucleotides are TGTGCCAGCAGTGGACAGGGGGGCGACTACACCTTC. Translating it yields CASSGQGGDYTF.

In its sample, this clonotype was seen once. In nucleotides, the CDR3 is TGTGCCAGCAGCGTAACTAGCGGGGGACCCTACGAGCAGTACTTC. Translated, it gives CASSVTSGGPYEQYF. V usage is TRBV2 and J usage is TRBJ2-7; 11 bases align to TRBD2. Germline-derived CDR1 and CDR2 are SNHLY and FYNNEI. This CDR3 has 15 amino acids. V shed 6 bases and J 2 bases; nucleotides not matched to a gene: 6.

A few counts support this clonotype. The J gene is TRBJ2-7, the V gene TRBV20-1, with D hard to call. The V end lost 4 bases, the J end lost 1 base, and 14 bases lay between the germline ends. Germline CDR1 is DFQATT and CDR2 is SNEGSKA (reference sequence). There are 14 residues in the CDR3. Here the CDR3 reads CSAKEPFISYEQYF. DNA of the CDR3: TGCAGTGCTAAAGAACCCTTCATTTCCTACGAGCAGTACTTC.

This clonotype was seen a single time. This may come from a read error, since a much larger clone is one base off. The rearrangement uses TRBV11-3 and TRBJ2-7; 9 positions match TRBD1. Germline trimming cut 4 bases from V and 7 bases from J; bases unmatched to any gene: 8. The length of the CDR3 is 14 residues. Germline loops: CDR1 SGHNT, CDR2 YENEEA. The CDR3 region has the DNA TGTGCCAGCAGCTCACAAACAGGGGGCACTGAGCAGTACTTC. This encodes CASSSQTGGTEQYF.

This clonotype has ten or more counts. The J gene is TRBJ1-2, the V gene TRBV28; D ambiguous. V lost 7 bases and J 4 bases, leaving 19 bases between the germline ends. CDR1 and CDR2 (germline): MDHEN, SYDVKM. This CDR3 contains 15 residues. The CDR3 region has the DNA TGTGCCAGCAATTACCGGGCCGCCTCCGTCTATGGCTACACCTTC. The encoded protein is CASNYRAASVYGYTF.

The chain couples TRBV28 to TRBJ1-2; D ambiguous. The CDR3 runs to 13 residues. Germline CDR1 MDHEN, CDR2 SYDVKM. The ends were cut back, 2 bases at V and 4 bases at J, with 8 bases in the middle. Here the CDR3 DNA reads TGTGCCAGCAGTTTACCACCCAGCTATGGCTACACCTTC. Translated: CASSLPPSYGYTF.

This clonotype was found a few times. The chain uses TRBV29-1 and TRBJ2-1; 7 bases fit TRBD2. V lost 2 bases and J lost 8; bases outside the gene matches: 9. The CDR3 extends over 14 amino acids. Germline lookup yields CDR1 SQVTM and CDR2 ANQGSEA. Here the CDR3 reads CSVELWEGQDEQFF. For the CDR3, the DNA is TGCAGCGTTGAATTGTGGGAGGGTCAAGATGAGCAGTTCTTC.

This clonotype has just a few counts. The chain couples TRBV24-1 to TRBJ1-1, with TRBD1 identical over 8 bases. This CDR3 contains 13 residues. The germline V gene has CDR1 KGHDR and CDR2 SFDVKD. The V gene end was trimmed by 0 bases and the J gene end by 7 bases; junction bases not matched to a gene: 0. CDR3: CATSDLGTGEAFF. CDR3 in DNA: TGTGCCACCAGTGATTTGGGGACAGGTGAAGCTTTCTTT.